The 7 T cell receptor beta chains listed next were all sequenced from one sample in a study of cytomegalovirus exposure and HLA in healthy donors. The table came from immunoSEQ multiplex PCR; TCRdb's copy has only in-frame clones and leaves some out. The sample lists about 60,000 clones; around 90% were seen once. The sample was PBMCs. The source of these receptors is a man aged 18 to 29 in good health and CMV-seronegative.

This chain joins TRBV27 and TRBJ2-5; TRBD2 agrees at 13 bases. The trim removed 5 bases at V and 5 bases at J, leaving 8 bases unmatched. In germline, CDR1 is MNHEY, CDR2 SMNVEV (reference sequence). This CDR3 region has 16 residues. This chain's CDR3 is CASSRRTSGRGETQYF. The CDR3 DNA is TGTGCCAGCAGTAGGAGGACTAGCGGGAGAGGGGAGACCCAGTACTTC.

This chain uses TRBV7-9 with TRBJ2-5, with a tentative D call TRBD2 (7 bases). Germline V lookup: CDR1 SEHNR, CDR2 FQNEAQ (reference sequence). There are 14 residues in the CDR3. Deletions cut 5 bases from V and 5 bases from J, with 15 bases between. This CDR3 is CASSLPEGGETQYF. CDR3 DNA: TGTGCCAGCAGCCTCCCCGAGGGGGGGGAGACCCAGTACTTC.

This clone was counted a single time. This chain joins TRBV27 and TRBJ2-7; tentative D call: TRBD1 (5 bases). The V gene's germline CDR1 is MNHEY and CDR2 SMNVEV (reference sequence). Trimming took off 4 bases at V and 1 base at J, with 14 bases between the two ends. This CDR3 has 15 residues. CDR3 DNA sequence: TGTGCCAGCAGTTCCGTGACAGAGCGTTCCTACGAGCAGTACTTC. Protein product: CASSSVTERSYEQYF.

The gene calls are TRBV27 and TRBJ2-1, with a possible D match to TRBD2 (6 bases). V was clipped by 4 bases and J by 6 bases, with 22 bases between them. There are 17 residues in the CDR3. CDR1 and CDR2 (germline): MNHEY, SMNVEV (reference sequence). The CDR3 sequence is CASSSQLTSPVLNEQFF. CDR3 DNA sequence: TGTGCCAGCAGTTCTCAACTAACTAGCCCAGTCCTCAATGAGCAGTTCTTC.

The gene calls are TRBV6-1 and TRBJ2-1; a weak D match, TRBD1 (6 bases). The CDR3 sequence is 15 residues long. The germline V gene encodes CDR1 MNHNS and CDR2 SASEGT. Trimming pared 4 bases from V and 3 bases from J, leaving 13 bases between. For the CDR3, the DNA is TGTGCCAGCAGTGTGGAGACAGGACACTACAATGAGCAGTTCTTC. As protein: CASSVETGHYNEQFF.

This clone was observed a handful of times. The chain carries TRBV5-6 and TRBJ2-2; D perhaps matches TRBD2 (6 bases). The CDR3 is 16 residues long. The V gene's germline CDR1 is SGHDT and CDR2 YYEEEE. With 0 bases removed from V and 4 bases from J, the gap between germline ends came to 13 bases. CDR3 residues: CASSLGSGSLTGELFF. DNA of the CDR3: TGTGCCAGCAGCTTGGGGAGCGGGTCCCTCACCGGGGAGCTGTTTTTT.

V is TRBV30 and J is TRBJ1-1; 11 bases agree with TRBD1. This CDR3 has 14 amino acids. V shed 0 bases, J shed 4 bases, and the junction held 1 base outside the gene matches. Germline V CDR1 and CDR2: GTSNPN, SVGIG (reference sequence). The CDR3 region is CAWSVGTGGTEAFF. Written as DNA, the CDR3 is TGTGCCTGGAGTGTTGGGACAGGGGGCACTGAAGCTTTCTTT. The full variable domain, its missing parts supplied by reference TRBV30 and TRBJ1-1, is SQTIHQWPATLVQPVGSPLSLECTVEGTSNPNLYWYRQAAGRGLQLLFYSVGIGQISSEVPQNLSASRPQDRQFILSSKKLLLSDSGFYLCAWSVGTGGTEAFFGQGTRLTVV.